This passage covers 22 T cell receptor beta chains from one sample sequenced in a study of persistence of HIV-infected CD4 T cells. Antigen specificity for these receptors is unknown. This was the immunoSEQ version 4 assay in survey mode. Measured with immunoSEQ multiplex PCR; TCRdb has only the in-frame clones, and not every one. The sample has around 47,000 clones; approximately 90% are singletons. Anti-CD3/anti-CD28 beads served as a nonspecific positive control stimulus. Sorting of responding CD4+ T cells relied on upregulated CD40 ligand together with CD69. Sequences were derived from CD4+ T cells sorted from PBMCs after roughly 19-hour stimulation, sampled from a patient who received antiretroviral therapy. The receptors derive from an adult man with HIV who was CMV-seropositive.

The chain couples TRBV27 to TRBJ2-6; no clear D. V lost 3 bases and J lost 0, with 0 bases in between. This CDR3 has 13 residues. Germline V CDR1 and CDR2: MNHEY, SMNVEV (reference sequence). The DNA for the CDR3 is TGTGCCAGCAGTTTCTCTGGGGCCAACGTCCTGACTTTC. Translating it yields CASSFSGANVLTF.

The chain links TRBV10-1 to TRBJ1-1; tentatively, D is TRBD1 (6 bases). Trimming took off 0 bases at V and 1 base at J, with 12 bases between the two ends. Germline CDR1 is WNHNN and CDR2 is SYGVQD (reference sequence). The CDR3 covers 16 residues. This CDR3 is CASSESRGRRNTEAFF. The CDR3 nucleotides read TGCGCCAGCAGTGAGTCCCGGGGGCGGCGGAACACTGAAGCTTTCTTT.

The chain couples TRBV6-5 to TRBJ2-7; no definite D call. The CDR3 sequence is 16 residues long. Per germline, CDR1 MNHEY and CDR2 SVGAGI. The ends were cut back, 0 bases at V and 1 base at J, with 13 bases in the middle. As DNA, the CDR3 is TGTGCCAGCAGTTACTCTAAACTTTCCAGGTCCTACGAGCAGTACTTC. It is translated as CASSYSKLSRSYEQYF.

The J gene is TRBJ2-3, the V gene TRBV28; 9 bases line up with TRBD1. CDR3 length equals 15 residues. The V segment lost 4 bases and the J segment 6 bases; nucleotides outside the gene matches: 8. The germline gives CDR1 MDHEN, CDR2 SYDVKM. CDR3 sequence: CASSSPGQGRDTQYF. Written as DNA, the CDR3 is TGTGCCAGCAGTTCGCCGGGACAGGGTAGGGATACGCAGTATTTT.

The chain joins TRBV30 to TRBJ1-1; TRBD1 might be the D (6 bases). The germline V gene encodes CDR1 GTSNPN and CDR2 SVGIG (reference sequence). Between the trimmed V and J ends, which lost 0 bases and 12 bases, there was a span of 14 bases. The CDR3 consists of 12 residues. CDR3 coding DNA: TGTGCCTGGAGTGTATTCGGACAGTTCCCTTTCTTT. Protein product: CAWSVFGQFPFF. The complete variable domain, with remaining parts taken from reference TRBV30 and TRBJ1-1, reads SQTIHQWPATLVQPVGSPLSLECTVEGTSNPNLYWYRQAAGRGLQLLFYSVGIGQISSEVPQNLSASRPQDRQFILSSKKLLLSDSGFYLCAWSVFGQFPFFGQGTRLTVV.

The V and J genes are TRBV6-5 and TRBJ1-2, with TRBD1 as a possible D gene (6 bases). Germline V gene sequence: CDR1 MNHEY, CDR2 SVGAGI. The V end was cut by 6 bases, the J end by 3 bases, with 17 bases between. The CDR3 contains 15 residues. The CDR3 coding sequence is TGTGCCAGCAGCCCCTACGAAGGGGGACACTATGGCTACACCTTC. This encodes CASSPYEGGHYGYTF.

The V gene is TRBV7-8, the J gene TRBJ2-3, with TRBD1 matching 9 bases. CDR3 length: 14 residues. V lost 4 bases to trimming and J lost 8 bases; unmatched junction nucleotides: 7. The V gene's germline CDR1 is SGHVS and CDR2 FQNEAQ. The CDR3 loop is CASSSQGGQGTQYF. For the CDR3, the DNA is TGTGCCAGCAGCTCCCAGGGGGGACAGGGTACGCAGTATTTT. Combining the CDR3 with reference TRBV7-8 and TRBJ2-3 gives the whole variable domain GAGVSQSPRYKVAKRGQDVALRCDPISGHVSLFWYQQALGQGPEFLTYFQNEAQLDKSGLPSDRFFAERPEGSVSTLKIQRTQQEDSAVYLCASSSQGGQGTQYFGPGTRLTVL.

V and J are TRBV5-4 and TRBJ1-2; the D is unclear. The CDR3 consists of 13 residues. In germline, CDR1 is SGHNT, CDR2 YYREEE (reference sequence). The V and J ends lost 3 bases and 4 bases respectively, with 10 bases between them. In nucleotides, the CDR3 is TGTGCCAGCAGCTCAGCAGGTAGCTATGGCTACACCTTC. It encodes CASSSAGSYGYTF.

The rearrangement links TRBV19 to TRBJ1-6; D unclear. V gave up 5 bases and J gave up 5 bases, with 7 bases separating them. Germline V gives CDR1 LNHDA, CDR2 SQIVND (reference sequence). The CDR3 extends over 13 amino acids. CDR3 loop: CASSALDNSPLHF. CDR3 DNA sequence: TGTGCCAGTAGTGCCCTCGATAATTCACCCCTCCACTTT.

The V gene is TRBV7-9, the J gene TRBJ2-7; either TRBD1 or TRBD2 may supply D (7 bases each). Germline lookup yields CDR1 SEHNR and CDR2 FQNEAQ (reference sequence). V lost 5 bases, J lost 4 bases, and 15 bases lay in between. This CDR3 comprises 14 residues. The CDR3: CASSQRQGGYEQYF. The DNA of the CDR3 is TGTGCCAGCAGCCAAAGACAGGGAGGGTACGAGCAGTACTTC.

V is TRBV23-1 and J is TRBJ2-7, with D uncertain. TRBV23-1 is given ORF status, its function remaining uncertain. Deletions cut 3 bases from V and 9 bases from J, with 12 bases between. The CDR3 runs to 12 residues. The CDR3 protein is CASSHSLAGQYF. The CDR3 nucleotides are TGCGCCAGCAGTCACTCGCTTGCCGGGCAGTACTTC.

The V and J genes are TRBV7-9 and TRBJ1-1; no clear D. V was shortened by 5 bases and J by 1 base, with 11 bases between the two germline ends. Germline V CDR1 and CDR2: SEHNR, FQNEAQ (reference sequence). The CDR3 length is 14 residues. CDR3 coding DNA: TGTGCCAGCAGCGGATGGACGGAGAACACTGAAGCTTTCTTT. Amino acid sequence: CASSGWTENTEAFF.

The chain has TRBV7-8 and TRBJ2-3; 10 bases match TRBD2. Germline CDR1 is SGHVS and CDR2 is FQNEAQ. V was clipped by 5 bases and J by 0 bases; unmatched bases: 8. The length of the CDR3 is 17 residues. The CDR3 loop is CASSIIAGGESTDTQYF. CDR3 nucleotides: TGTGCCAGCAGCATAATAGCGGGGGGAGAAAGCACAGATACGCAGTATTTT.

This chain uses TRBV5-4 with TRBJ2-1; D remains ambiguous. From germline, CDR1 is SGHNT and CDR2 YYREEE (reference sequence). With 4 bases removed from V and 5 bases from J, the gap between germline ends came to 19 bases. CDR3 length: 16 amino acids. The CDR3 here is CASSQEGTWNNNEQFF. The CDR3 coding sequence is TGTGCCAGCAGCCAAGAAGGAACTTGGAATAACAATGAGCAGTTCTTC.

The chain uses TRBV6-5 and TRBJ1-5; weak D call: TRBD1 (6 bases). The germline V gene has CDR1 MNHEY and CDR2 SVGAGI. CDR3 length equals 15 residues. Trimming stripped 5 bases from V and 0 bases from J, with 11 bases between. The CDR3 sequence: CASSIGQFSNQPQHF. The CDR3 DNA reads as TGTGCCAGCAGTATAGGACAGTTTAGCAATCAGCCCCAGCATTTT.

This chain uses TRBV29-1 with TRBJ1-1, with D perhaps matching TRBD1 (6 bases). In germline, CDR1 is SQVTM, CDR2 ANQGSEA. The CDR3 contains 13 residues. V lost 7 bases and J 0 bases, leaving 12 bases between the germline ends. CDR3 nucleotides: TGCAGCGCAACCAGGGACATGAACACTGAAGCTTTCTTT. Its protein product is CSATRDMNTEAFF. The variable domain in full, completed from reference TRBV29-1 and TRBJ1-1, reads SAVISQKPSRDICQRGTSLTIQCQVDSQVTMMFWYRQQPGQSLTLIATANQGSEATYESGFVIDKFPISRPNLTFSTLTVSNMSPEDSSIYLCSATRDMNTEAFFGQGTRLTVV.

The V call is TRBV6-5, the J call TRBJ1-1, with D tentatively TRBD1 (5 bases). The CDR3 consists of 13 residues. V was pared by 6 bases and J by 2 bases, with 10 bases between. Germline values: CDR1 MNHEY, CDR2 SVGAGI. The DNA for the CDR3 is TGTGCCAGCAGCAGACAGCCCAACACTGAAGCTTTCTTT. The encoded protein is CASSRQPNTEAFF.

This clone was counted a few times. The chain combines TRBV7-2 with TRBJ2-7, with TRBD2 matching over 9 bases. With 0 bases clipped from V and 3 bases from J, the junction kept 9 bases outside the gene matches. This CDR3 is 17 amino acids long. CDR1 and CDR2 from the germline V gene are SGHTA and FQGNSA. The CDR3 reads CASSLARGGGAFYEQYF. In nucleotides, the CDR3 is TGTGCCAGCAGCTTAGCTAGGGGCGGGGGGGCCTTCTACGAGCAGTACTTC. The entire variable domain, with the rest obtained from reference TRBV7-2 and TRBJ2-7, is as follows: GAGVSQSPSNKVTEKGKDVELRCDPISGHTALYWYRQSLGQGLEFLIYFQGNSAPDKSGLPSDRFSAERTGGSVSTLTIQRTQQEDSAVYLCASSLARGGGAFYEQYFGPGTRLTVT.

CDR3 sequence: CASSQNRGLVYGYTF. CDR3 nucleotides: TGTGCCAGCAGCCAGAACAGGGGGCTCGTCTATGGCTACACCTTC. V is TRBV4-2 and J is TRBJ1-2, with 9 bases fitting TRBD1. Germline trimming cut 3 bases from V and 4 bases from J; bases unmatched to any gene: 6. CDR3 length equals 15 residues. CDR1 is LGHNA, CDR2 YNFKEQ, per germline.

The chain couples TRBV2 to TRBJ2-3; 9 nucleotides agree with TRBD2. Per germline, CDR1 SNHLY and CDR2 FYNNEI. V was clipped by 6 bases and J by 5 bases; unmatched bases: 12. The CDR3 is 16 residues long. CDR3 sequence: CASRGTAGGPGDTQYF. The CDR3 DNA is TGTGCCAGCAGGGGTACCGCGGGGGGGCCCGGAGATACGCAGTATTTT.

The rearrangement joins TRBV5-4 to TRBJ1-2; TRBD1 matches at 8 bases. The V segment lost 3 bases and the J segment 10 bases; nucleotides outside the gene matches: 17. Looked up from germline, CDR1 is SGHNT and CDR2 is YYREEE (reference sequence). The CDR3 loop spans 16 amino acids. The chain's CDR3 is CASSSKKGQGEEDYTF. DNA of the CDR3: TGTGCCAGCAGCTCGAAAAAAGGACAGGGAGAGGAAGACTACACCTTC. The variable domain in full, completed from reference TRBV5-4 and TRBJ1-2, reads ETGVTQSPTHLIKTRGQQVTLRCSSQSGHNTVSWYQQALGQGPQFIFQYYREEENGRGNFPPRFSGLQFPNYSSELNVNALELDDSALYLCASSSKKGQGEEDYTFGSGTRLTVV.

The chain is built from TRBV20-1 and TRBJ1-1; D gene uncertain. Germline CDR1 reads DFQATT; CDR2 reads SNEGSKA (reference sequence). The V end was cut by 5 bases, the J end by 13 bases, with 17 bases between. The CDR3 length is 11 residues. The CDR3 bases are TGCAGTGCTCAGGCGGACCGCCGGATTTTCTTT. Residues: CSAQADRRIFF.